Following are 20 T cell receptor beta chains from one sample sequenced in a study of T cells in Graves' hyperthyroidism and ophthalmopathy. RNA transcripts provided the source from which TCR beta CDR3 regions were amplified. The TCR CDR3 first-round RT-PCR relied on the HTBI primer set. One entry per CDR3 protein, called by TCRdb with MiXCR from the multiplex PCR reads. Of 350,000 to 450,000 distinct CDR3 sequences listed, approximately 15% are singletons. Sequences were obtained from blood. Receptors were obtained from a woman aged 55 to 70 with Graves' hyperthyroidism.

This clonotype turned up a few times. The V gene is TRBV10-1, the J gene TRBJ2-2, with 8 bases aligning to TRBD1. The trim removed 5 bases at V and 4 bases at J, leaving 6 bases unmatched. Germline V gene sequence: CDR1 WNHNN, CDR2 SYGVQD (reference sequence). The CDR3 has 15 amino acids. This chain's CDR3 is CASSSEQGVTGELFF. The DNA for the CDR3 is TGCGCCAGCAGTTCGGAACAGGGGGTCACCGGGGAGCTGTTTTTT.

The rearrangement uses TRBV20-1 and TRBJ2-5; 14 nucleotides line up with TRBD2. Germline CDR1 is DFQATT and CDR2 is SNEGSKA (reference sequence). V lost 1 base to trimming and J lost 5 bases; unmatched junction nucleotides: 3. The CDR3 length is 15 residues. CDR3 region: CSARGGTSGGETQYF. CDR3 DNA sequence: TGCAGTGCTAGAGGAGGGACTAGCGGGGGCGAGACCCAGTACTTC.

The table lists this clonotype with many counts. The chain joins TRBV24-1 to TRBJ1-2; TRBD1 matches at 9 bases. Germline V gene lookup returns CDR1 KGHDR and CDR2 SFDVKD. This CDR3 is built from 15 residues. V was clipped by 9 bases and J by 4 bases; unmatched bases: 11. CDR3 protein: CATRSDRGPSYGYTF. The CDR3 DNA is TGTGCCACCCGATCGGACAGGGGACCCTCCTATGGCTACACCTTC.

This clonotype was recorded at least ten times. The chain links TRBV18 to TRBJ1-5, with D perhaps TRBD1 (6 bases). The CDR3 sequence is 16 residues long. The V gene's germline CDR1 is KGHSH and CDR2 LQKENI. The V end lost 3 bases, the J end lost 2 bases, and 14 bases lay between the germline ends. The CDR3 region is CASSPSQGGGNQPQHF. DNA for the CDR3: TGTGCCAGCTCACCCTCACAGGGAGGTGGCAATCAGCCCCAGCATTTT.

This clonotype was counted between two and nine times. The chain uses TRBV6-5 and TRBJ1-1; 10 nucleotides match TRBD1. Trimming at V came to 1 base and at J to 13 bases, leaving 6 bases not matched to a gene. The CDR3 has 13 amino acids. Germline V gene sequence: CDR1 MNHEY, CDR2 SVGAGI. The CDR3 DNA sequence: TGTGCCAGCAGTTACTTTCGGGACAGGGGTTATTTCTTT. This codes for CASSYFRDRGYFF.

This clonotype has ten or more counts. This chain uses TRBV27 with TRBJ2-2; 9 positions match TRBD2. V shed 5 bases, J shed 8 bases, and the junction held 3 bases outside the gene matches. CDR1 and CDR2 (germline): MNHEY, SMNVEV (reference sequence). The CDR3 extends over 13 amino acids. CDR3 amino acids: CASSTLAGGELFF. The CDR3 coding sequence is TGTGCCAGCAGTACCCTAGCGGGGGGGGAGCTGTTTTTT.

This clonotype was counted between two and nine times. CDR3 loop: CASSAGTVENIQYF. For the CDR3, the DNA is TGTGCCAGCAGCGCGGGGACAGTAGAAAACATTCAGTACTTC. The chain employs TRBV9 and TRBJ2-4, with 7 bases identical to TRBD1. Germline V gene lookup returns CDR1 SGDLS and CDR2 YYNGEE. The CDR3 contains 14 residues. V lost 3 bases to trimming and J lost 5 bases; unmatched junction nucleotides: 5.

This clonotype was picked up many times. The CDR3: CSASRSGSYEQYF. Written as DNA, the CDR3 is TGCAGTGCTAGTAGATCAGGGTCCTACGAGCAGTACTTC. This rearrangement joins TRBV20-1 to TRBJ2-7, with TRBD1 as a possible D gene (5 bases). The CDR3 length is 13 residues. V lost 3 bases and J lost 1, with 10 bases in between. Germline CDR1 is DFQATT and CDR2 is SNEGSKA (reference sequence).

The sample holds a few counts of this clonotype. The rearrangement uses TRBV12-3 or TRBV12-4 and TRBJ2-1, with D unresolved. The germline V and J ends were trimmed by 5 bases and 1 base, with 6 bases remaining between them. This CDR3 region has 13 residues. CDR3 nucleotide sequence: TGTGCCAGCAGTACAAATTCCTACAATGAGCAGTTCTTC. Translating gives CASSTNSYNEQFF.

Many counts were recorded for this clonotype. This chain joins TRBV6-1 and TRBJ1-6, with 9 bases identical to TRBD1. Germline V gives CDR1 MNHNS, CDR2 SASEGT. CDR3 size: 18 residues. The V segment lost 5 bases and the J segment 5 bases; nucleotides outside the gene matches: 13. DNA of the CDR3: TGTGCCAGCAGTCCGGGACAGGGCCGGGGGATCAATAATTCACCCCTCCACTTT. Protein sequence: CASSPGQGRGINNSPLHF.

The sample holds many counts of this clonotype. The chain combines TRBV10-3 with TRBJ2-7, with 9 bases identical to TRBD1. This CDR3 contains 13 residues. Germline V gene lookup returns CDR1 ENHRY and CDR2 SYGVKD. Trimming removed 8 bases from V and 5 bases from J; junction bases left unmatched: 7. Here the CDR3 DNA reads TGTGCCATCGCCAGGGACAGGGACCACGAGCAGTACTTC. It yields the protein CAIARDRDHEQYF.

This clonotype was detected ten times or more. The DNA for the CDR3 is TGTGCCAGCAGCCCCGGACAGTCAAGGGGGCAGTACTTC. Its protein is CASSPGQSRGQYF. This sequence joins TRBV11-3 and TRBJ2-7; tentatively, D is TRBD1 (6 bases). The V end lost 5 bases, the J end lost 9 bases, and 17 bases lay between the germline ends. The germline V gene has CDR1 SGHNT and CDR2 YENEEA. This CDR3 has 13 residues.

This clonotype was seen a few times. The chain links TRBV28 to TRBJ2-7, with D hard to call. Germline V gene lookup returns CDR1 MDHEN and CDR2 SYDVKM. Trimming left V 3 bases short and J 6 bases short, with 12 bases between. The CDR3 is made up of 13 amino acids. CDR3 nucleotide sequence: TGTGCCAGCAGTTTTAGGCAGGTTGGCGAGCAGTACTTC. It codes for CASSFRQVGEQYF.

This clonotype has ten or more counts. The rearrangement uses TRBV20-1 and TRBJ1-4; 7 nucleotides match TRBD1. J lost 8 bases, V lost 1 base, and 7 bases had no gene match. The CDR3 length is 14 residues. The germline CDR1 and CDR2 sequences are DFQATT and SNEGSKA (reference sequence). CDR3 DNA sequence: TGCAGTGCTAGAGTACAGGGGAGGCGCGAAAAACTGTTTTTT. It specifies CSARVQGRREKLFF.

This clonotype was seen a few times. The rearrangement joins TRBV4-1 to TRBJ1-5; D ambiguous. V was clipped by 1 base and J by 4 bases, with 14 bases between them. Germline lookup yields CDR1 MGHRA and CDR2 YSYEKL. The CDR3 loop spans 16 amino acids. DNA for the CDR3: TGCGCCAGCAGCCAAGCTTTCCAGGCCCTAAATCAGCCCCAGCATTTT. Protein: CASSQAFQALNQPQHF.

This clonotype was observed at least ten times. V gene TRBV6-1 combines with J gene TRBJ1-1, with D unclear. V shed 6 bases and J shed 6 bases, with 17 bases lying between them. The CDR3 sequence is 14 residues long. CDR1 MNHNS and CDR2 SASEGT come from the germline V gene. CDR3 DNA: TGTGCCAGCAGCCGGCCGGGGTCAACTCCTGAAGCTTTCTTT. Its translation: CASSRPGSTPEAFF.

In its sample, this clonotype was seen a few times. The rearrangement links TRBV29-1 to TRBJ2-5; weak D call: TRBD2 (7 bases). CDR1 is SQVTM and CDR2 is ANQGSEA in the germline V gene. This CDR3 is 15 amino acids long. Deletions cut 7 bases from V and 6 bases from J, with 24 bases between. The CDR3 coding sequence is TGCAGCGGATGGGGGGACACCAGGGAGGGAAAGACCCAGTACTTC. Protein: CSGWGDTREGKTQYF.

At least ten counts were recorded for this clonotype. The J gene is TRBJ2-4, the V gene TRBV27; D might be TRBD1 or TRBD2, each matching 6 bases. Trimming pared 6 bases from V and 2 bases from J, leaving 11 bases between. The CDR3 spans 14 residues. Germline-derived CDR1 and CDR2 are MNHEY and SMNVEV (reference sequence). The CDR3: CASSLGGSKNIQYF. CDR3 bases: TGTGCCAGCAGCCTAGGGGGGTCCAAAAACATTCAGTACTTC.

This clonotype was picked up a small number of times. The J gene is TRBJ2-5, the V gene TRBV19; TRBD2 matches at 12 bases. The germline V gene encodes CDR1 LNHDA and CDR2 SQIVND (reference sequence). The ends lost 5 bases at V and 1 base at J; junction bases unmatched: 5. This CDR3 is built from 16 residues. CDR3 coding DNA: TGTGCCAGTAGTTTGCTAGCGGGAGGGCTCCAAGAGACCCAGTACTTC. It encodes CASSLLAGGLQETQYF.

This chain connects TRBV7-9 to TRBJ1-3, with D possibly TRBD1 on 5 matching bases. CDR1 is SEHNR and CDR2 is FQNEAQ in the germline V gene (reference sequence). V lost 6 bases and J lost 0, with 12 bases in between. This CDR3 spans 15 amino acids. As DNA, the CDR3 is TGTGCCAGCAGACAAGGGGTAGACTCTGGAAACACCATATATTTT. This encodes CASRQGVDSGNTIYF.